The 27 T cell receptor beta chains in this list originate from one sample, sequenced in a study of T cell responses to AZD1222 COVID-19 vaccine. Sequenced by immunoSEQ multiplex PCR; TCRdb stores in-frame clones only, minus some. The sample carries tens of thousands of clones, more than 75% recorded once. Material: peripheral blood, obtained on day 0 of AZD1222 vaccination. Every receptor here comes from an adult in good health.

This clone was found a few times. This chain connects TRBV2 to TRBJ2-1; D ambiguous. Germline CDR1 is SNHLY and CDR2 is FYNNEI. This CDR3 contains 13 residues. Between the trimmed V and J ends, which lost 6 bases and 0 bases, there was a span of 6 bases. Written as DNA, the CDR3 is TGTGCCAGCAGCAGTAGCTCCTACAATGAGCAGTTCTTC. It yields the protein CASSSSSYNEQFF.

This chain joins TRBV7-9 and TRBJ1-1, with D unclear. Germline CDR1 reads SEHNR; CDR2 reads FQNEAQ (reference sequence). The CDR3 length is 13 residues. V was cut by 5 bases and J by 1 base, with 8 bases left in between. The CDR3 loop reads CASSANSNTEAFF. Here the CDR3 DNA reads TGTGCCAGCAGCGCAAACTCGAACACTGAAGCTTTCTTT.

This clone has only one observation. The gene calls are TRBV2 and TRBJ2-1, with D uncertain. Looked up from germline, CDR1 is SNHLY and CDR2 is FYNNEI. This CDR3 spans 16 amino acids. Trimming took 7 bases from V and 1 from J, leaving 17 bases between them. CDR3 bases: TGTGCCAGCATGCCCACCGCGCTTTTGTCCTACAATGAGCAGTTCTTC. Translation gives CASMPTALLSYNEQFF.

This rearrangement joins TRBV6-5 to TRBJ1-2; maybe TRBD1 (5 bases). Germline-derived CDR1 and CDR2 are MNHEY and SVGAGI. Between the trimmed V and J ends, which lost 6 bases and 3 bases, there was a span of 11 bases. The CDR3 loop spans 13 amino acids. The CDR3 reads CASRPDSDYGYTF. In nucleotides, the CDR3 is TGTGCCAGCAGGCCCGACAGCGACTATGGCTACACCTTC.

The chain joins TRBV5-1 to TRBJ2-1; D tentatively fits TRBD1 or TRBD2 (5 bases each). The CDR3 extends over 15 amino acids. Per the germline V gene, CDR1 is SGHRS and CDR2 is YFSETQ. With 0 bases removed from V and 8 bases from J, the gap between germline ends came to 15 bases. As DNA, the CDR3 is TGCGCCAGCAGCTTGGAAGGTTGGGGACCTGATGAGCAGTTCTTC. Translating gives CASSLEGWGPDEQFF.

The rearrangement uses TRBV6-5 and TRBJ2-7, with D maybe TRBD1 (6 bases). CDR3 length equals 13 residues. Germline assignment: CDR1 MNHEY and CDR2 SVGAGI. Trimming took 6 bases from V and 4 from J, leaving 13 bases between them. This chain's CDR3 is CASRTGSGYEQYF. The CDR3 nucleotides read TGTGCCAGCAGAACAGGGTCCGGTTACGAGCAGTACTTC.

The chain links TRBV6-5 to TRBJ1-6; D unclear. The V end was cut by 7 bases, the J end by 9 bases, with 16 bases between. The CDR3 is 14 residues long. The germline V gene has CDR1 MNHEY and CDR2 SVGAGI. This CDR3 is CASKLGRVFSPLHF. CDR3 sequence (DNA): TGTGCCAGCAAACTTGGACGGGTTTTTTCACCCCTCCACTTT.

This chain connects TRBV5-1 to TRBJ2-3, with no clear D. Germline V CDR1 and CDR2: SGHRS, YFSETQ. V shed 2 bases and J shed 0 bases, with 7 bases lying between them. This CDR3 has 14 amino acids. In DNA form, the CDR3 reads TGCGCCAGCAGCTTACCCCTAAGCACAGATACGCAGTATTTT. This codes for CASSLPLSTDTQYF.

This sequence joins TRBV12-5 and TRBJ1-3; D might be TRBD1 (5 bases). This CDR3 has 16 residues. Looked up from germline, CDR1 is LGHNT and CDR2 is FRNRAP. V lost 0 bases, J lost 0 bases, and 9 bases lay in between. CDR3 sequence: CASGLVAGSSGNTIYF. The CDR3 region has the DNA TGTGCTAGTGGTTTGGTTGCAGGGAGCTCTGGAAACACCATATATTTT.

The genes are TRBV4-2 and TRBJ1-1; 9 positions match TRBD1. The CDR3 has 13 residues. J lost 7 bases, V lost 4 bases, and 4 bases had no gene match. Germline V gene sequence: CDR1 LGHNA, CDR2 YNFKEQ. In nucleotides, the CDR3 is TGTGCCAGCAGCCCCGGACAGGGGAATGAAGCTTTCTTT. Encoded protein: CASSPGQGNEAFF.

The table lists this clone with a few counts. The chain carries TRBV12-1 and TRBJ1-5. TRBV12-1 is a documented pseudogene. The CDR3 is 17 amino acids. CDR3 in amino acids: CASSFVGPVESNQPQHF. The CDR3 nucleotides read TGTGCCAGCAGCTTTGTAGGTCCGGTCGAGAGCAATCAGCCCCAGCATTTT.

The gene calls are TRBV28 and TRBJ2-1; 10 nucleotides align to TRBD1. The CDR3 has 16 residues. Germline lookup yields CDR1 MDHEN and CDR2 SYDVKM. Trimming at V came to 6 bases and at J to 4 bases, leaving 9 bases not matched to a gene. The CDR3 DNA follows: TGTGCCAGCAGACCGACAGGGGGCAGGGTATACAATGAGCAGTTCTTC. Its translation is CASRPTGGRVYNEQFF.

This clone occurred once. Other DNA variants within this sample encode the same CDR3. The V and J genes are TRBV5-4 and TRBJ1-1; tentatively, D is TRBD1 (6 bases). Per germline, CDR1 SGHNT and CDR2 YYREEE (reference sequence). This CDR3 has 14 amino acids. The V and J ends lost 0 bases and 3 bases respectively, with 9 bases between them. CDR3 in DNA: TGTGCCAGCAGCTTGGGACAGGACTACACTGAAGCTTTCTTT. Residues: CASSLGQDYTEAFF.

This clone came up a few times. V gene TRBV29-1 combines with J gene TRBJ2-7; tentatively, D is TRBD1 (6 bases). Trimming removed 5 bases from V and 0 bases from J, with 14 bases in between. The CDR3 extends over 14 amino acids. Germline V CDR1 and CDR2: SQVTM, ANQGSEA. The CDR3: CSVLTGYVSYEQYF. CDR3 DNA sequence: TGCAGCGTTCTGACAGGATACGTCTCCTACGAGCAGTACTTC.

This clone is a singleton in its sample. V gene TRBV6-5 combines with J gene TRBJ1-5, with D possibly TRBD1 on 6 matching bases. The CDR3 has 14 amino acids. From germline, CDR1 is MNHEY and CDR2 SVGAGI. Trimming pared 7 bases from V and 5 bases from J, leaving 15 bases between. The chain's CDR3 is CASNQGGPDQPQHF. Written as DNA, the CDR3 is TGTGCCAGCAACCAAGGGGGGCCTGATCAGCCCCAGCATTTT.

The chain joins TRBV9 to TRBJ2-3, with D uncertain. Germline V gene data show CDR1 as SGDLS and CDR2 as YYNGEE. The CDR3 length is 13 residues. V lost 0 bases and J 3 bases, leaving 5 bases between the germline ends. The CDR3 loop is CASSVGQTDTQYF. In DNA, the CDR3 is TGTGCCAGCAGCGTAGGTCAGACAGATACGCAGTATTTT.

V and J are TRBV7-8 and TRBJ1-2; no clear D gene. Trimming took 1 base from V and 8 from J, leaving 14 bases between them. Germline V gives CDR1 SGHVS, CDR2 FQNEAQ. The CDR3 is made up of 14 amino acids. CDR3 in amino acids: CASSLVAGGSGYTF. The CDR3 DNA sequence: TGTGCCAGCAGCTTAGTCGCCGGAGGGTCCGGCTACACCTTC.

The V call is TRBV6-2 or TRBV6-3, the J call TRBJ2-7, with a possible D match to TRBD1 (6 bases). Trimming took off 5 bases at V and 4 bases at J, with 12 bases between the two ends. Germline CDR1 reads MNHEY; CDR2 reads SVGEGT. The CDR3 totals 13 residues. CDR3 sequence: CASSTGTRYEQYF. Here the CDR3 DNA reads TGTGCCAGCAGTACCGGGACAAGGTACGAGCAGTACTTC.

The V and J genes are TRBV5-4 and TRBJ1-2; D may be TRBD1 (6 bases). The germline V and J ends were trimmed by 4 bases and 6 bases, with 22 bases remaining between them. Germline assignment: CDR1 SGHNT and CDR2 YYREEE (reference sequence). The CDR3 loop spans 16 amino acids. CDR3 DNA sequence: TGTGCCAGCAGCCCTGGACGGGGTGGCAGGGGACATGGCTACACCTTC. This translates into CASSPGRGGRGHGYTF.

The chain recombines TRBV25-1 with TRBJ2-7; D uncertain. Germline assignment: CDR1 MGHDK and CDR2 SYGVNS. V was clipped by 1 base and J by 3 bases, with 4 bases between them. CDR3 length equals 12 residues. In DNA form, the CDR3 reads TGTGCCAGCAGTGAATGGGTCTACGAGCAGTACTTC. Encoded protein: CASSEWVYEQYF.

The CDR3 protein is CASSQVRGSEQFF. CDR3 nucleotides: TGTGCCAGCAGCCAAGTCAGGGGCTCTGAGCAGTTCTTC. The chain combines TRBV3-1 (or the pseudogene TRBV3-2) with TRBJ2-1; D perhaps matches TRBD1 (6 bases). The V and J ends lost 1 base and 9 bases respectively, with 10 bases between them. Per the germline V gene, CDR1 is LGHDT and CDR2 is YNNKEL (reference sequence). The CDR3 consists of 13 residues.

The chain has TRBV24-1 and TRBJ2-1, with D unclear. CDR3 size: 13 residues. Germline V gene lookup returns CDR1 KGHDR and CDR2 SFDVKD. Trimming cost V 4 bases and J 10 bases, with 13 bases left between them. The CDR3 DNA is TGTGCCACCAGTGACCCGCCGGTCAGGGAGCAGTTCTTC. Residues: CATSDPPVREQFF.

The rearrangement uses TRBV28 and TRBJ1-2; the D gene is possibly TRBD1 (6 bases). In germline, CDR1 is MDHEN, CDR2 SYDVKM. The CDR3 sequence is 12 residues long. The germline V and J ends were trimmed by 3 bases and 10 bases, with 12 bases remaining between them. CDR3 sequence: CASSLQGQDYTF. The CDR3 DNA reads as TGTGCCAGCAGTTTGCAGGGGCAGGACTACACCTTC.

This clone showed up just once. The chain carries TRBV15 and TRBJ1-4, with unresolved D. The germline V gene encodes CDR1 LNHNV and CDR2 YYDKDF (reference sequence). There are 15 residues in the CDR3. V lost 9 bases and J lost 6, with 20 bases in between. The CDR3: CATTRMGGRDEKLFF. The CDR3 DNA reads as TGTGCCACAACTCGCATGGGAGGGAGAGATGAAAAACTGTTTTTT.

The table lists this clone with a few counts. The chain has TRBV9 and TRBJ1-6, with D perhaps TRBD1 (5 bases). CDR1 and CDR2 from the germline V gene are SGDLS and YYNGEE. The CDR3 is 14 amino acids. V was clipped by 7 bases and J by 9 bases, with 17 bases between them. The CDR3 sequence is CASGRAGSSSPLHF. The CDR3 coding sequence is TGTGCCAGCGGTCGGGCAGGGTCTAGTTCACCCCTCCACTTT.

This clone occurred a few times. The V call is TRBV6-5, the J call TRBJ1-5; D remains ambiguous. This CDR3 region has 15 residues. CDR1 and CDR2 from the germline V gene are MNHEY and SVGAGI. Deletions cut 7 bases from V and 0 bases from J, with 13 bases between. Here the CDR3 reads CASIPNGYSNQPQHF. CDR3 DNA: TGTGCCAGCATTCCAAACGGGTATAGCAATCAGCCCCAGCATTTT.

The chain combines TRBV3-1 (or the pseudogene TRBV3-2) with TRBJ1-1; 8 bases fit TRBD1. The V gene's germline CDR1 is LGHDT and CDR2 YNNKEL (reference sequence). This CDR3 is 12 amino acids long. V trimming: 5 bases; J trimming: 8 bases; junction bases outside the gene matches: 4. DNA of the CDR3: TGTGCCAGCAGCTCCGGACAGGGCGAAGCTTTCTTT. Residues: CASSSGQGEAFF.